Sequencing of this TCR beta chain was carried out in a study of shared clonotypes between healthy human individuals. Study background: The cohort comprised a couple of women and three men. Their ages spanned 18 to 49 years. Study outcomes and limitations: Rarefaction showed sorted-subset sequencing was incomplete despite large depth. Generally, naive subsets came out with larger estimated richness than memory subsets.

V was shortened by 0 bases and J by 7 bases, with 11 bases between the two germline ends. The CDR3 extends over 14 amino acids. The germline gives CDR1 SNHLY, CDR2 FYNNEI. Data came from immunoSEQ multiplex PCR; TCRdb stores just in-frame clones and leaves some out. The data contain 1.4 million or so clones, approximately 98.5% of them singletons. About this clone itself: What it binds is not known.

The sequencing sample was made of naive CD4+ T cells sorted from blood. Subset here: CD45RA+ positively selected. This clonotype originated in a man aged 25 to 45 in good health. The chain joins TRBV2 to TRBJ2-3, with D possibly TRBD2 on 6 matching bases. The DNA for the CDR3 is TGTGCCAGCAGTGAAGCGGGAGGCCGCTATACGCAGTATTTT. Its protein is CASSEAGGRYTQYF.